These 16 T cell receptor beta chains were sequenced from one sample in a study of identical twins. TCRdb reprocessed the 5' RACE reads with MiXCR, giving one entry per CDR3 protein. This sample has 400,000 or so distinct CDR3 sequences, with roughly 9% found just once. The specimen was naive T cells sorted from blood. The receptors come from a woman aged 50 to 65 in good health.

This clonotype was detected only a few times. The chain joins TRBV6-5 to TRBJ2-2, with TRBD1 identical over 9 bases. The CDR3 is 14 amino acids. V gave up 7 bases and J gave up 2 bases; unmatched junction bases: 2. Germline values: CDR1 MNHEY, CDR2 SVGAGI. CDR3 sequence reads: CASTTGGNTGELFF. The CDR3 DNA reads TGTGCCAGCACCACAGGGGGCAACACCGGGGAGCTGTTTTTT.

This chain uses TRBV2 with TRBJ2-5; D remains unclear. Looked up from germline, CDR1 is SNHLY and CDR2 is FYNNEI. Trimming removed 11 bases from V and 1 base from J, with 11 bases in between. This CDR3 has 12 residues. The DNA of the CDR3 is TGTGCCGACCGGGTTAGCCAAGAGACCCAGTACTTC. Protein: CADRVSQETQYF. Drawing the rest from reference TRBV2 and TRBJ2-5, the complete variable domain is EPEVTQTPSHQVTQMGQEVILRCVPISNHLYFYWYRQILGQKVEFLVSFYNNEISEKSEIFDDQFSVERPDGSNFTLKIRSTKLEDSAMYFCADRVSQETQYFGPGTRLLVL.

The genes are TRBV6-1 and TRBJ2-3; perhaps TRBD2 as D (6 bases). The CDR3 spans 14 residues. Germline CDR1 reads MNHNS; CDR2 reads SASEGT. Deletions cut 8 bases from V and 0 bases from J, with 12 bases between. This CDR3 is CASAASGSTDTQYF. For the CDR3, the DNA is TGTGCCAGCGCGGCCAGCGGGAGCACAGATACGCAGTATTTT.

The V call is TRBV12-3 or TRBV12-4, the J call TRBJ2-2, with D unclear. Trimming took off 6 bases at V and 0 bases at J, with 8 bases between the two ends. The CDR3 covers 14 residues. CDR3: CASRTQANTGELFF. The CDR3, as DNA: TGTGCCAGCAGGACACAAGCGAACACCGGGGAGCTGTTTTTT.

On this clonotype: At one end the junction does not follow the germline gene, possibly because of a read error. The chain joins TRBV7-9 to TRBJ1-2; D call uncertain. The CDR3 consists of 11 residues. Germline V gene data show CDR1 as SEHNR and CDR2 as FQNEAQ (reference sequence). The CDR3 region has the DNA TGTGCCAGCAGCTTAGACTATGACTACACCTTC. Its protein product is CASSLDYDYTF.

This clonotype has a handful of counts. The V and J genes are TRBV6-6 and TRBJ2-3; a weak D match, TRBD2 (5 bases). Germline V gene sequence: CDR1 MNHNY, CDR2 SVGAGI (reference sequence). The CDR3 length is 14 residues. V gave up 2 bases and J gave up 0 bases, with 6 bases separating them. In nucleotides, the CDR3 is TGTGCCAGCAGTTACATAGCGAGCACAGATACGCAGTATTTT. Its protein is CASSYIASTDTQYF.

The rearrangement links TRBV29-1 to TRBJ2-5; maybe TRBD1 (5 bases). CDR1 and CDR2 from the germline V gene are SQVTM and ANQGSEA. V lost 3 bases and J 0 bases, leaving 8 bases between the germline ends. The CDR3 is 13 amino acids. For the CDR3, the DNA is TGCAGCGTTGATTCGACAGACCAAGAGACCCAGTACTTC. Its protein is CSVDSTDQETQYF.

The chain recombines TRBV28 with TRBJ2-7; 11 nucleotides match TRBD2. The CDR3 has 14 residues. Germline trimming cut 5 bases from V and 5 bases from J; bases unmatched to any gene: 5. Germline CDR1 and CDR2: MDHEN and SYDVKM. The CDR3 nucleotides are TGTGCCAGCAGTCGACTAGCGGGAACGAACGAGCAGTACGTC. This codes for CASSRLAGTNEQYV.

This clonotype was observed a handful of times. This chain uses TRBV7-2 with TRBJ2-7; D uncertain. Germline loops: CDR1 SGHTA, CDR2 FQGNSA. Trimming shortened V by 1 base and J by 2 bases, and 6 bases separated the two germline ends. CDR3 length equals 13 residues. The CDR3 region has the DNA TGTGCCAGCAGCTTAGTACGGACCTACGAGCAGTACTTC. Amino acid sequence: CASSLVRTYEQYF.

The chain combines TRBV25-1 with TRBJ2-7; D is ambiguous. Germline V CDR1 and CDR2: MGHDK, SYGVNS. CDR3 size: 12 residues. The germline V and J ends were trimmed by 8 bases and 4 bases, with 12 bases remaining between them. CDR3 nucleotides: TGTGCCAGCGGAACTTCAGCTTACGAGCAGTACGTC. It is translated as CASGTSAYEQYV.

This clonotype turned up a few times. The chain is built from TRBV5-5 and TRBJ1-1; TRBD1 matches 7 bases. The germline V gene has CDR1 SGHKS and CDR2 YYEKEE (reference sequence). V lost 3 bases to trimming and J lost 4 bases; unmatched junction nucleotides: 6. The CDR3 extends over 14 amino acids. CDR3 in amino acids: CASSSSPGGTEAFF. CDR3 bases: TGTGCCAGCAGCTCCTCTCCAGGGGGCACTGAAGCTTTCTTT. The whole variable domain, remainder taken from reference TRBV5-5 and TRBJ1-1, is DAGVTQSPTHLIKTRGQQVTLRCSPISGHKSVSWYQQVLGQGPQFIFQYYEKEERGRGNFPDRFSARQFPNYSSELNVNALLLGDSALYLCASSSSPGGTEAFFGQGTRLTVV.

This clonotype appeared many times. The rearrangement uses TRBV28 and TRBJ2-3; 9 bases match TRBD1. J was trimmed by 7 bases and V by 11 bases; bases with no gene match: 10. Germline V lookup: CDR1 MDHEN, CDR2 SYDVKM. This CDR3 region has 13 residues. The CDR3 nucleotides are TGTGCCGGGAGACAGGGGGTTGGGAATACGCAGTATTTT. Its translation: CAGRQGVGNTQYF.

This clonotype was recorded many times. The chain employs TRBV5-1 and TRBJ2-1; the D gene could be TRBD1 or TRBD2 (5 bases each). This CDR3 is built from 14 residues. In germline, CDR1 is SGHRS, CDR2 YFSETQ. V dropped 0 bases and J dropped 10 bases, with 14 bases sitting between them. The CDR3 sequence is CASSLEGLAGEQFF. The CDR3 DNA is TGCGCCAGCAGCTTGGAGGGGCTAGCTGGGGAGCAGTTCTTC. The full variable domain, rest sourced from reference TRBV5-1 and TRBJ2-1, is KAGVTQTPRYLIKTRGQQVTLSCSPISGHRSVSWYQQTPGQGLQFLFEYFSETQRNKGNFPGRFSGRQFSNSRSEMNVSTLELGDSALYLCASSLEGLAGEQFFGPGTRLTVL.

V and J are TRBV11-2 and TRBJ2-3; 13 bases match TRBD2. V was clipped by 4 bases and J by 3 bases; unmatched bases: 16. The CDR3 loop spans 20 amino acids. Germline CDR1 reads SGHAT; CDR2 reads FQNNGV. The CDR3 here is CASSSRLAGGSGEVTDTQYF. In DNA, the CDR3 is TGTGCCAGCAGCTCCCGACTAGCGGGAGGATCCGGGGAGGTTACAGATACGCAGTATTTT.

At least ten counts were recorded for this clonotype. The chain combines TRBV20-1 with TRBJ2-5; D may be TRBD1 (5 bases). CDR3 length equals 15 residues. CDR1 is DFQATT, CDR2 SNEGSKA, per germline (reference sequence). The V and J ends lost 0 bases and 4 bases respectively, with 15 bases between them. CDR3 nucleotides: TGCAGTGCTAGAGATGGGCAGGGTTTCCGAGAGACCCAGTACTTC. It encodes CSARDGQGFRETQYF.

In this sample, this clonotype turned up a few times. The chain couples TRBV28 to TRBJ1-6; D is undetermined. The V gene's germline CDR1 is MDHEN and CDR2 SYDVKM. Trimming cost V 6 bases and J 9 bases, with 9 bases left between them. The CDR3 has 12 amino acids. CDR3 coding DNA: TGTGCCAGCAGATTCCTTGGTTCACCCCTCCACTTT. Encoded protein: CASRFLGSPLHF.